The rows below give T cell receptor beta chains drawn from one sample of a study of blood T cell repertoires in COVID-19. Produced via immunoSEQ multiplex PCR; TCRdb's table is partial and in-frame only. This repertoire shows some 240,000 clones, 85% found once; its top ten account for about 2.5%. Sample: peripheral blood. Receptor source: a woman aged 70-85 years with COVID-19, enrolled during active disease. Both conserved end residues are part of each CDR3. D genes are given only for firm matches. Rows may omit the clone size; those that give it use once, few, many or a size class.

J gene | D gene | V gene | clone size | CDR3 DNA | CDR3 protein
TRBJ1-6 | TRBD1 | TRBV5-6 | NA | TGTGCCAGCAGTTACACGAGGGACAGATCCTATAATTCACCCCTCCACTTT | CASSYTRDRSYNSPLHF
TRBJ1-2 | NA | TRBV6-6 | NA | TGTGCCAGCAGTTCCCCTGAAGAAAAACTTAACTATGGCTACACCTTC | CASSSPEEKLNYGYTF
TRBJ1-3 | TRBD1 | TRBV7-2 | once | TGTGCCAGCAGATTCACGGGACAGGGAAACACCATATATTTT | CASRFTGQGNTIYF
TRBJ1-4 | TRBD1 | TRBV6-1 | NA | TGTGCCAGCAGTGAAGCCCCCGGGACAGGGGAAAAACTGTTTTTT | CASSEAPGTGEKLFF
TRBJ2-3 | NA | TRBV11-3 | NA | TGTGCCAGCAGCTTCGGGGTGGCAGATACGCAGTATTTT | CASSFGVADTQYF
TRBJ1-1 | TRBD1 | TRBV12-3/TRBV12-4 | NA | TGTGCCAGCAGTTTAATGACAGGGGGCCCAGCTTTCTTT | CASSLMTGGPAFF
TRBJ1-1 | TRBD1 | TRBV29-1 | NA | TGCAGCGTCCAACGACAGGGCCGGAACACTGAAGCTTTCTTT | CSVQRQGRNTEAFF
TRBJ2-1 | TRBD1 | TRBV5-1 | NA | TGCGCCAGCAGCGGGACAGGGGGCTTAAATGAGCAGTTCTTC | CASSGTGGLNEQFF
TRBJ2-3 | TRBD2 | TRBV10-3 | NA | TGTGCCACCTCACTAGCGGGGGACACAGATACGCAGTATTTT | CATSLAGDTDTQYF
TRBJ2-1 | NA | TRBV6-5 | NA | TGTGCCAGCAGTTCACCCAAGGGGTTGGGTGGTGAGCAGTTCTTC | CASSSPKGLGGEQFF
TRBJ2-1 | TRBD1 | TRBV9 | NA | TGTGCCAGCAGCGCCGGGATGATAGGACAGGGCACCAATGAGCAGTTCTTC | CASSAGMIGQGTNEQFF
TRBJ2-4 | NA | TRBV7-2 | once | TGTGCCAGCAGCACCCGGGACAATAAAAACATTCAGTACTTC | CASSTRDNKNIQYF
TRBJ1-4 | NA | TRBV7-3 | NA | TGTGCCAGCAGCTTAAACGTTTGGGCTGCAACTAATGAAAAACTGTTTTTT | CASSLNVWAATNEKLFF
TRBJ1-6 | NA | TRBV6-1 | NA | TGTGCCAGCAGTGAAGTAGGAGGTGTCAGGGGTAGGAGCTCCTATAATTCACCCCTCCACTTT | CASSEVGGVRGRSSYNSPLHF
TRBJ2-3 | NA | TRBV24-1 | NA | TGTGCCACCAATGGCAGGGGAACGGATACGCAGTATTTT | CATNGRGTDTQYF
TRBJ2-2 | TRBD2 | TRBV6-5 | NA | TGTGCCAGCAGTTACACGGGGGGTACCGGGGAGCTGTTTTTT | CASSYTGGTGELFF
TRBJ2-3 | NA | TRBV5-4 | NA | TGTGCCAGCAGCTTGGTCGTCGGCAGGGGCACAGATACGCAGTATTTT | CASSLVVGRGTDTQYF
TRBJ1-2 | NA | TRBV2 | once | TGTGCCAGCAGTGATGACAGTCCTTATGGCTACACCTTC | CASSDDSPYGYTF
TRBJ2-1 | NA | TRBV27 | NA | TGTGCCAGCAGTTCCCACTCTATCCGGACTACCAATGAGCAGTTCTTC | CASSSHSIRTTNEQFF
TRBJ2-7 | TRBD2 | TRBV19 | NA | TGTGCCAGTAGTGCTGGGACTAGTCGGTACGAGCAGTACTTC | CASSAGTSRYEQYF
TRBJ2-1 | TRBD2 | TRBV4-1 | NA | TGCGCCAGCAGCCCCCCAGCGGGAGGCAATGAGCAGTTCTTC | CASSPPAGGNEQFF
TRBJ1-2 | NA | TRBV14 | NA | TGTGCCAGCAGCCCCGGACAAACTTATGGCTACACCTTC | CASSPGQTYGYTF
TRBJ2-3 | TRBD1 | TRBV11-2 | NA | TGTGCCAGCAGCCAAAGTAGTTTACAGGGGAAAGATACGCAGTATTTT | CASSQSSLQGKDTQYF
TRBJ2-7 | TRBD2 | TRBV18 | NA | TGTGCCAGCTCACGAACCGGGACTAGCGGGGACACCTACGAGCAGTACTTC | CASSRTGTSGDTYEQYF
TRBJ2-1 | TRBD2 | TRBV7-2 | NA | TGTGCCAGCAGCTCGCGGACTAGCGGGTATGAGACGGAGCAGTTCTTC | CASSSRTSGYETEQFF
TRBJ2-7 | NA | TRBV24-1 | NA | TGTGCCACCAGTGATTCTTCCAGGGGCTCCTACGAGCAGTACTTC | CATSDSSRGSYEQYF
TRBJ2-2 | TRBD1 | TRBV7-9 | NA | TGTGCCAGCAGCCCAGAGTTAGGGACAGGAGTTGCCGGGGAGCTGTTTTTT | CASSPELGTGVAGELFF
TRBJ2-3 | NA | TRBV11-3 | NA | TGTGCCAGCAGCCAGGCTCGAGGCACAGATACGCAGTATTTT | CASSQARGTDTQYF
TRBJ2-7 | TRBD2 | TRBV7-2 | once | TGTGCCAGCAGCTATCCGGGACTAGCGGGGGGTCGCGAGCAGTACTTC | CASSYPGLAGGREQYF
TRBJ1-1 | TRBD1 | TRBV7-9 | NA | TGTGCCAGCAGCGCCCGACAGGGCTTCTACACTGAAGCTTTCTTT | CASSARQGFYTEAFF
TRBJ2-5 | NA | TRBV6-2/TRBV6-3 | NA | TGTGCCAGCAGTTACTCGAATCGGGGCCAAGAGACCCAGTACTTC | CASSYSNRGQETQYF
TRBJ1-2 | NA | TRBV24-1 | few | TGTGCCACCAGTGATTGGACAGAGAACTATGGCTACACCTTC | CATSDWTENYGYTF
TRBJ2-1 | TRBD2 | TRBV5-1 | NA | TGCGCCAGCAGCTCGAATAGCGGGAGGCTTTACAATGAGCAGTTCTTC | CASSSNSGRLYNEQFF
TRBJ2-1 | TRBD2 | TRBV4-2 | NA | TGTGCCAGCAGCCAAGTGGGACTAGCGGGGGTCGATGAGCAGTTCTTC | CASSQVGLAGVDEQFF
TRBJ1-2 | NA | TRBV19 | NA | TGTGCCAGTAGTATAGACAGGGCTGGCTACACCTTC | CASSIDRAGYTF
TRBJ1-2 | NA | TRBV27 | NA | TGTGCCAGCAGTCCCGAAAGATTGGCACCATATGGCTACACCTTC | CASSPERLAPYGYTF
TRBJ2-1 | TRBD2 | TRBV4-1 | NA | TGCGCCAGCAGCCAAGATCTAGCGGGGGGCTACAATGAGCAGTTCTTC | CASSQDLAGGYNEQFF
TRBJ1-1 | NA | TRBV10-2 | NA | TGCGCCAGCAGTGAGGCGGAGGGAACTGAAGCTTTCTTT | CASSEAEGTEAFF
TRBJ2-2 | NA | TRBV5-1 | NA | TGCGCCAGCAGCTATCCGGCGGACAGTTCGAACACCGGGGAGCTGTTTTTT | CASSYPADSSNTGELFF
TRBJ2-2 | TRBD2 | TRBV13 | NA | TGTGCCAGCAGCTTAGTAGCGGGGGGGCGCACCGGGGAGCTGTTTTTT | CASSLVAGGRTGELFF
TRBJ2-3 | NA | TRBV7-2 | NA | TGTGCCAGCATCCTCGCGGGGACGCCCACAGATACGCAGTATTTT | CASILAGTPTDTQYF
TRBJ2-7 | TRBD2 | TRBV30 | once | TGTGCCTGGGTTGACCGAAGCGGGAGGGTTGGAGAGCAGTACTTC | CAWVDRSGRVGEQYF
TRBJ1-4 | NA | TRBV5-5 | NA | TGTGCCAGCAGCTTGGCAGGTCAGCAAGCTAATGAAAAACTGTTTTTT | CASSLAGQQANEKLFF
TRBJ2-7 | TRBD1 | TRBV11-1 | few | TGTGCCAGCAGCTTATCCGGGACAGGGATCTACGAGCAGTACTTC | CASSLSGTGIYEQYF
TRBJ1-2 | NA | TRBV4-1 | NA | TGCGCCAGCAGCCAAGACCGGGAATATGGCTACACCTTC | CASSQDREYGYTF